This TCR beta chain was obtained from a study of shared clonotypes between healthy human individuals. Per germline, CDR1 MDHEN and CDR2 SYDVKM. CDR3 length: 12 residues. V gave up 6 bases and J gave up 4 bases, with 7 bases separating them. Regarding this clone: The antigen remains unidentified. Other DNA variants within this sample encode the same CDR3.

Whole-study findings and limits: Against clonotypes common to all four donors, non-shared ones had lower generation probabilities.

Method: immunoSEQ multiplex PCR; TCRdb's copy keeps in-frame clones and lacks some. The sample consists of about 2.4 million clones, more than 85% of them appearing once. The sequencing sample was made of naive CD4+ T cells from PBMCs. Subset: CD45RA+ positively selected. The V call is TRBV28, the J call TRBJ1-3; D not resolved. The sequence came from a man aged 18 to 35 in good health. Some clones in this sample may be carry-over from other donors' samples. The CDR3 loop reads CASSPSGNTIYF. The CDR3 DNA follows: TGTGCCAGCAGCCCCTCAGGAAACACCATATATTTT.